One and the same sample provided the 29 T cell receptor beta chains below, sequenced in a study of T cells after yellow fever vaccination. TCRdb reprocessed the 5' RACE reads via MiXCR and lists one record per CDR3 protein. This table has fewer than 650,000 distinct CDR3 sequences, roughly 22% appearing once. Sequenced material: PBMCs, taken roughly 20 days after the first yellow fever vaccination. Source of these receptors: a man in his late teens or twenties who received the YFV17D yellow fever vaccine.

The rearrangement uses TRBV6-4 and TRBJ1-2; 7 bases align to TRBD1. V shed 6 bases, J shed 4 bases, and the junction held 5 bases outside the gene matches. The CDR3 loop spans 13 amino acids. Looked up from germline, CDR1 is MRHNA and CDR2 is SNTAGT. The CDR3 reads CASSNRDSYGYTF. The CDR3 nucleotides read TGTGCCAGCAGCAACCGGGACAGCTATGGCTACACCTTC.

There are many counts of this clonotype. The chain carries TRBV12-3 or TRBV12-4 and TRBJ2-7, with 9 bases identical to TRBD1. Trimming cost V 6 bases and J 0 bases; bases outside gene matches: 3. The CDR3 runs 14 residues. The CDR3 nucleotides read TGTGCCAGCAGCCGACAGGGGGGCTCCTACGAGCAGTACTTC. Translation gives CASSRQGGSYEQYF.

The chain couples TRBV2 to TRBJ1-6; D ambiguous. The CDR3 loop spans 14 amino acids. Germline V gives CDR1 SNHLY, CDR2 FYNNEI. Trimming removed 6 bases at V and 6 bases at J, with 12 bases between. In DNA form, the CDR3 reads TGTGCCAGCAGGGTGGACTCTGGTAATTCACCCCTCCACTTT. It yields the protein CASRVDSGNSPLHF.

The chain couples TRBV10-3 to TRBJ1-1; 8 bases fit TRBD1. The junction had 7 bases not matched to a gene; V was cut back by 10 bases and J by 3 bases. The CDR3 runs 13 residues. Germline CDR1 reads ENHRY; CDR2 reads SYGVKD. The CDR3 coding sequence is TGTGCCACCGACAGGGGCTCGGACACTGAAGCTTTCTTT. Encoded protein: CATDRGSDTEAFF.

This clonotype was recorded many times. The chain carries TRBV7-2 and TRBJ2-3; unclear D gene. V lost 5 bases and J 4 bases, leaving 10 bases between the germline ends. This CDR3 spans 13 amino acids. Germline loops: CDR1 SGHTA, CDR2 FQGNSA. Written as DNA, the CDR3 is TGTGCCAGCAGCCCCCGGTGGTCAGATACGCAGTATTTT. Protein: CASSPRWSDTQYF.

In this sample, this clonotype turned up a few times. The V and J genes are TRBV6-2 or TRBV6-3 and TRBJ1-1; 12 bases agree with TRBD1. V shed 6 bases and J 5 bases; nucleotides not matched to a gene: 7. Germline CDR1 is MNHEY and CDR2 is SVGEGT. There are 15 residues in the CDR3. For the CDR3, the DNA is TGTGCCAGCAGCCCCGGGACAGGGGGCGGTACTGAAGCTTTCTTT. Translating it yields CASSPGTGGGTEAFF.

The J gene is TRBJ2-5, the V gene TRBV29-1, with 11 nucleotides matching TRBD2. The CDR3 spans 13 residues. Trimming removed 6 bases from V and 3 bases from J; junction bases left unmatched: 3. Germline CDR1 and CDR2: SQVTM and ANQGSEA. This chain's CDR3 is CSVVSGGEETQYF. The CDR3 nucleotides are TGCAGCGTGGTTAGCGGGGGGGAAGAGACCCAGTACTTC.

The sample holds a few counts of this clonotype. This chain joins TRBV20-1 and TRBJ1-1; 7 positions match TRBD1. The trim removed 0 bases at V and 5 bases at J, leaving 6 bases unmatched. The CDR3 loop spans 14 amino acids. CDR1 and CDR2 (germline): DFQATT, SNEGSKA (reference sequence). CDR3 DNA sequence: TGCAGTGCTAGAGATCATGGCAGGGGGACTGAAGCTTTCTTT. It is translated as CSARDHGRGTEAFF.

This clonotype was counted a few times. The chain combines TRBV12-3 or TRBV12-4 with TRBJ2-2, with 8 bases that match TRBD1. The CDR3 spans 14 residues. V was pared by 7 bases and J by 3 bases, with 4 bases of the junction left unmatched. This chain's CDR3 is CASKETGDTGELFF. DNA of the CDR3: TGTGCCAGCAAAGAGACAGGGGACACCGGGGAGCTGTTTTTT.

This clonotype was picked up a small number of times. V usage is TRBV7-2 and J usage is TRBJ2-1; a weak D match, TRBD2 (9 bases). From germline, CDR1 is SGHTA and CDR2 FQGNSA. This CDR3 has 16 residues. V was cut by 5 bases and J by 7 bases, with 21 bases left in between. CDR3 DNA: TGTGCCAGCAGCCCAGGGGGCGGGGGGGCCAGGAATGAGCAGTTCTTC. Protein sequence: CASSPGGGGARNEQFF.

The chain employs TRBV7-3 and TRBJ2-3; possible D gene TRBD1, 6 bases. Per the germline V gene, CDR1 is SGHTA and CDR2 is FQGTGA. The CDR3 has 14 residues. Trimming stripped 5 bases from V and 1 base from J, with 10 bases between. The CDR3 DNA sequence: TGTGCCAGCAGCCGGAACAGGGGCACAGATACGCAGTATTTT. Translating gives CASSRNRGTDTQYF.

This chain uses TRBV10-3 with TRBJ2-1, with a possible D match to TRBD2 (6 bases). V was cut by 4 bases and J by 5 bases, with 15 bases left in between. The CDR3 runs to 15 residues. Germline values: CDR1 ENHRY, CDR2 SYGVKD. The DNA of the CDR3 is TGTGCCATCAGTGTCAGGGAGGAATACCACAATGAGCAGTTCTTC. Protein product: CAISVREEYHNEQFF.

The table lists this clonotype with a few counts. The gene calls are TRBV6-6 and TRBJ1-1, with D possibly being TRBD1 (5 bases). Germline V CDR1 and CDR2: MNHNY, SVGAGI (reference sequence). V was clipped by 5 bases and J by 7 bases, with 14 bases between them. This CDR3 has 13 amino acids. The CDR3 loop is CASSHPGRDEAFF. The CDR3 coding sequence is TGTGCCAGCAGTCACCCGGGACGGGATGAAGCTTTCTTT.

A few counts support this clonotype. The chain employs TRBV18 and TRBJ2-2; D call uncertain. The CDR3 runs 15 residues. Germline V gene sequence: CDR1 KGHSH, CDR2 LQKENI. V lost 5 bases and J lost 2, with 12 bases in between. CDR3 residues: CASSRPTVNTGELFF. CDR3 nucleotides: TGTGCCAGCTCAAGACCGACGGTAAACACCGGGGAGCTGTTTTTT. Combining the CDR3 with reference TRBV18 and TRBJ2-2 gives the whole variable domain NAGVMQNPRHLVRRRGQEARLRCSPMKGHSHVYWYRQLPEEGLKFMVYLQKENIIDESGMPKERFSAEFPKEGPSILRIQQVVRGDSAAYFCASSRPTVNTGELFFGEGSRLTVL.

V is TRBV29-1 and J is TRBJ1-1; 8 bases are a match to TRBD1. The trim removed 5 bases at V and 1 base at J, leaving 0 bases unmatched. Germline-derived CDR1 and CDR2 are SQVTM and ANQGSEA. The CDR3 is 12 amino acids. The CDR3 coding sequence is TGCAGCGTTACAGGGGGGAACACTGAAGCTTTCTTT. It is translated as CSVTGGNTEAFF.

The rearrangement uses TRBV11-2 and TRBJ2-2; possibly TRBD1 or TRBD2 for D (5 bases each). Between the trimmed V and J ends, which lost 0 bases and 13 bases, there was a span of 18 bases. Germline values: CDR1 SGHAT, CDR2 FQNNGV. The CDR3 runs 15 residues. The CDR3 DNA is TGTGCCAGCAGCTTAGATCCCATTGGGGGAAGAGGGCTGTTTTTT. Amino acid sequence: CASSLDPIGGRGLFF. Full variable domain (outside the CDR3, taken from reference TRBV11-2 and TRBJ2-2): EAGVAQSPRYKIIEKRQSVAFWCNPISGHATLYWYQQILGQGPKLLIQFQNNGVVDDSQLPKDRFSAERLKGVDSTLKIQPAKLEDSAVYLCASSLDPIGGRGLFFGEGSRLTVL.

In its sample, this clonotype was seen a few times. The J gene is TRBJ1-4, the V gene TRBV6-5; no definite D call. This CDR3 is 14 amino acids long. The V end lost 0 bases, the J end lost 8 bases, and 10 bases lay between the germline ends. Germline V gene data show CDR1 as MNHEY and CDR2 as SVGAGI. This chain's CDR3 is CASSYSMNNEKLFF. DNA of the CDR3: TGTGCCAGCAGTTACTCGATGAACAACGAAAAACTGTTTTTT.

V usage is TRBV7-6 and J usage is TRBJ1-6; D uncertain. The germline V gene encodes CDR1 SGHVS and CDR2 FNYEAQ. V was trimmed by 1 base and J by 1 base, leaving 5 bases between them. The CDR3 covers 15 residues. CDR3 sequence: CASSLVGSYNSPLHF. The DNA for the CDR3 is TGTGCCAGCAGCTTAGTAGGATCCTATAATTCACCCCTCCACTTT.

This clonotype was seen more than once but under ten times. The chain recombines TRBV7-9 with TRBJ1-1; unclear D gene. CDR3 length: 14 amino acids. Trimming cost V 5 bases and J 1 base, with 11 bases left between them. Germline CDR1 and CDR2: SEHNR and FQNEAQ (reference sequence). The CDR3 protein is CASSQVRGNTEAFF. CDR3 nucleotides: TGTGCCAGCAGCCAGGTGCGGGGGAACACTGAAGCTTTCTTT.

The chain uses TRBV4-1 and TRBJ2-5, with 8 nucleotides matching TRBD1. Per the germline V gene, CDR1 is MGHRA and CDR2 is YSYEKL. The junction had 5 bases not matched to a gene; V was cut back by 1 base and J by 4 bases. The CDR3 extends over 15 amino acids. Here the CDR3 reads CASSQARGRSETQYF. In DNA, the CDR3 is TGCGCCAGCAGCCAAGCCAGGGGGCGTTCAGAGACCCAGTACTTC.

The V gene is TRBV10-3, the J gene TRBJ1-1, with D tentatively TRBD1 (5 bases). The CDR3 has 16 amino acids. Germline-derived CDR1 and CDR2 are ENHRY and SYGVKD. Trimming cost V 8 bases and J 1 base, with 20 bases left between them. CDR3 region: CAIQGQGLGRNTEAFF. The CDR3 coding sequence is TGTGCCATCCAAGGGCAGGGATTGGGAAGGAACACTGAAGCTTTCTTT.

The gene calls are TRBV5-1 and TRBJ2-5, with D possibly being TRBD1 (6 bases). Looked up from germline, CDR1 is SGHRS and CDR2 is YFSETQ. V was trimmed by 0 bases and J by 2 bases, leaving 17 bases between them. The CDR3 sequence is 17 residues long. Here the CDR3 reads CASSLGLDRPNQETQYF. The CDR3 DNA follows: TGCGCCAGCAGCTTGGGCCTAGACAGGCCGAATCAAGAGACCCAGTACTTC.

This clonotype occurred a few times. This rearrangement joins TRBV5-6 to TRBJ2-7; D ambiguous. The germline V gene encodes CDR1 SGHDT and CDR2 YYEEEE. V was cut by 9 bases and J by 2 bases, with 24 bases left in between. This CDR3 has 16 amino acids. The CDR3 coding sequence is TGTGCCATTAATATGGGTGTAGGTTGGCGGCCCTACGAGCAGTACGTC. Translating it yields CAINMGVGWRPYEQYV.

V is TRBV9 and J is TRBJ2-3, with TRBD2 matching 9 bases. Looked up from germline, CDR1 is SGDLS and CDR2 is YYNGEE. The V segment lost 0 bases and the J segment 10 bases; nucleotides outside the gene matches: 9. The CDR3 contains 15 residues. CDR3 DNA sequence: TGTGCCAGCAGCGTAGAAGGAGCGGGGGGCATCGCGCAGTATTTT. As protein: CASSVEGAGGIAQYF.

The count of this clonotype is one. The V call is TRBV11-1, the J call TRBJ1-1, with 10 bases lining up with TRBD1. Trimming cost V 5 bases and J 3 bases; bases outside gene matches: 15. This CDR3 spans 18 amino acids. The germline V gene has CDR1 SGHAT and CDR2 FQDESV (reference sequence). As DNA, the CDR3 is TGTGCCAGCAGCCTACCCCGGGACAGGGGAGGTTCGGACACTGAAGCTTTCTTT. It translates to CASSLPRDRGGSDTEAFF.

The chain is built from TRBV6-5 and TRBJ2-7; D is possibly TRBD1 or TRBD2 (5 bases each). The CDR3 totals 15 residues. Germline V CDR1 and CDR2: MNHEY, SVGAGI. Deletions cut 8 bases from V and 3 bases from J, with 20 bases between. CDR3 sequence reads: CASRSRGSYGYEQYF. CDR3 DNA: TGTGCCAGCCGTTCGAGGGGCTCGTACGGCTACGAGCAGTACTTC.

This clonotype occurred a few times. The J gene is TRBJ2-1, the V gene TRBV2, with unresolved D. The CDR3 totals 13 residues. Trimming pared 8 bases from V and 5 bases from J, leaving 13 bases between. Germline loops: CDR1 SNHLY, CDR2 FYNNEI. The CDR3 loop reads CASLELFHNEQFF. For the CDR3, the DNA is TGTGCCAGCCTGGAACTGTTCCACAATGAGCAGTTCTTC.

The gene calls are TRBV7-9 and TRBJ1-2, with D perhaps TRBD1 (5 bases). The CDR3 totals 15 residues. Germline lookup yields CDR1 SEHNR and CDR2 FQNEAQ (reference sequence). V was cut by 5 bases and J by 8 bases, with 21 bases left in between. CDR3 in DNA: TGTGCCAGCAGCGCCGGCAGGCGGGACGTCAAGGGCTACACCTTC. Protein: CASSAGRRDVKGYTF.

The chain has TRBV29-1 and TRBJ2-1, with D perhaps matching TRBD2 (5 bases). CDR1 is SQVTM, CDR2 ANQGSEA, per germline. Between the trimmed V and J ends, which lost 5 bases and 4 bases, there was a span of 21 bases. The CDR3 loop spans 16 amino acids. CDR3 sequence (DNA): TGCAGCGTTACCCCCCAACTACTAGTGGTATACAATGAGCAGTTCTTC. Encoded protein: CSVTPQLLVVYNEQFF.